This T cell receptor (beta chain) derives from a study of T cell clonotyping in hematopoietic cell transplantation. The CDR3 is made up of 14 amino acids. The germline CDR1 and CDR2 sequences are SGHRS and YFSETQ. V lost 4 bases to trimming and J lost 7 bases; unmatched junction nucleotides: 9. The assay was immunoSEQ multiplex PCR, and TCRdb's table has in-frame clones only and misses some. This table holds about 21,000 clones, almost 90% found once. As regards this clone: Antigen unknown.

Time point here: recipient sample about 28 days before transplant, after cytoreduction. Samples: about 28 days before transplant, then days 30, 100 and 180 after. Findings of the study overall: Cells were unsorted, so CD4 and CD8 contributions were not separated. Broader posttransplant TCR repertoire diversity was predicted by graft donor and pretransplant recipient Inverse Simpson Index values. After transplant, recipient diversity fell while pathologically expanded clonotypes grew through day 180.

The J gene is TRBJ1-2, the V gene TRBV5-1, with TRBD1 matching 8 bases. The sequence came from a young man with biphenotypic leukemia. Some clones in this sample may be carry-over from other donors' samples. The sequencing here drew on peripheral blood mononuclear cells, taken before stem cell transplant. The CDR3 reads CASSIIQGGLGYTF. DNA for the CDR3: TGCGCCAGCAGCATAATACAGGGGGGGCTTGGCTACACCTTC.